This T cell receptor (beta chain) appears in the sequencing data of a study of T cell changes during pregnancy in multiple sclerosis. The CDR3 has 16 residues. Per the germline V gene, CDR1 is MDHEN and CDR2 is SYDVKM. V was pared by 3 bases and J by 2 bases, with 13 bases between. Produced via immunoSEQ multiplex PCR; TCRdb's table is partial and in-frame only. The sample holds tens of thousands of clones; 96% are singletons and the top ten take under 2.5%. Sequencing was performed on CD8+ T cells from peripheral blood mononuclear cells, taken after pregnancy. The chain is built from TRBV28 and TRBJ2-2; D is ambiguous. This TCR was recovered from a female donor with multiple sclerosis, enrolled in a pregnancy study. The CDR3 DNA reads TGTGCCAGCAGTTTGTTTGCGGATGTTAACACCGGGGAGCTGTTTTTT. This sequence encodes CASSLFADVNTGELFF. Supplemented by reference TRBV28 and TRBJ2-2, the full variable domain reads DVKVTQSSRYLVKRTGEKVFLECVQDMDHENMFWYRQDPGLGLRLIYFSYDVKMKEKGDIPEGYSVSREKKERFSLILESASTNQTSMYLCASSLFADVNTGELFFGEGSRLTVL.